This T cell receptor beta chain was sequenced in a study of early T cells in non-severe SARS-CoV-2 infection. Individual cDNA molecules received unique molecular identifiers. From the 5' RACE reads, TCRdb called clonotypes with MiXCR, one entry per CDR3 protein. The table lists fewer than 85,000 distinct CDR3 sequences, about 14% of them singletons, with around 3.7% in the top ten. This clonotype was seen ten or more times. This specimen consisted of whole blood, obtained at baseline. This sequence originates from an adult who was a healthcare worker with PCR-confirmed SARS-CoV-2 infection or an uninfected control (not recorded which).

This CDR3 is CASSQGGRGLHEQYF. In DNA form, the CDR3 reads TGCGCCAGCAGCCAAGGAGGGAGGGGGCTCCACGAGCAGTACTTC. The chain employs TRBV4-1 and TRBJ2-7; tentatively, D is TRBD1 or TRBD2 (7 bases each). The V gene's germline CDR1 is MGHRA and CDR2 YSYEKL. The CDR3 covers 15 residues. Trimming cost V 1 base and J 5 bases, with 15 bases left between them.